The 7 T cell receptor beta chains given below trace back to one sample, sequenced in a study of blood T cells in healthy people across ages. Primed by a sample-barcoded 5' primer and a J-beta primer mix, a second PCR proceeded for about 6 to 12 cycles. Each CDR3 protein is one row after TCRdb ran MiXCR on the 5' RACE reads. Of some 640,000 distinct CDR3 sequences in the sample, 25% to 35% were seen once. Sequenced input: blood. All receptors come from a woman older than 75 in good health.

In regard to this clonotype: A much larger clonotype is one base distant, so this may be a read error. CDR3 protein: CASSITGTGFFGANVPTF. The CDR3 coding sequence is TGTGCCAGCAGCATAACCGGGACAGGGTTCTTTGGGGCCAACGTCCCGACTTTC. The chain joins TRBV5-4 to TRBJ2-6; 9 nucleotides align to TRBD1. The CDR3 totals 18 residues. Germline CDR1 and CDR2: SGHNT and YYREEE (reference sequence).

This clonotype came up a few times. The genes are TRBV25-1 and TRBJ1-6, with D possibly matching TRBD1 (5 bases). Trimming pared 1 base from V and 5 bases from J, leaving 9 bases between. This CDR3 is built from 15 residues. The germline gives CDR1 MGHDK, CDR2 SYGVNS. CDR3 sequence: CASSEFKGDNSPLHF. In nucleotides, the CDR3 is TGTGCCAGCAGTGAATTTAAAGGGGATAATTCACCCCTCCACTTT.

The chain links TRBV7-2 to TRBJ2-5; tentatively, D is TRBD1 or TRBD2 (5 bases each). The length of the CDR3 is 13 residues. The V gene lost 5 bases and the J gene lost 11 bases, with 18 bases spanning the gap. Per the germline V gene, CDR1 is SGHTA and CDR2 is FQGNSA. Here the CDR3 reads CASSPDSRGVQYF. The CDR3 nucleotides are TGTGCCAGCAGCCCAGACAGTCGGGGTGTGCAGTACTTC.

This clonotype has at least ten counts. The chain joins TRBV6-5 to TRBJ2-7, with D hard to call. Trimming took 4 bases from V and 3 from J, leaving 10 bases between them. Per germline, CDR1 MNHEY and CDR2 SVGAGI. The CDR3 runs to 13 residues. CDR3 nucleotides: TGTGCCAGCAGTTGGTCCCCCGGCTACGAGCAGTACTTC. Translating gives CASSWSPGYEQYF.

This clonotype was seen ten or more times. The chain has TRBV20-1 and TRBJ2-1; 12 bases map to TRBD2. J gave up 7 bases and V 3 bases, and 10 bases lay outside the gene matches. The CDR3 runs to 16 residues. Germline V lookup: CDR1 DFQATT, CDR2 SNEGSKA (reference sequence). The CDR3 sequence: CSASPSSGGALNEQFF. DNA for the CDR3: TGCAGTGCTAGTCCGTCTAGCGGGGGGGCATTAAATGAGCAGTTCTTC.

This clonotype has a handful of counts. The chain couples TRBV30 to TRBJ1-4; maybe TRBD1 (5 bases). The CDR3 runs to 14 residues. V lost 3 bases and J lost 8, with 16 bases in between. Germline values: CDR1 GTSNPN, CDR2 SVGIG (reference sequence). The chain's CDR3 is CAWSGDRPREKLFF. The CDR3 DNA reads TGTGCCTGGAGCGGGGACCGGCCGAGAGAAAAACTGTTTTTT.

The rearrangement links TRBV28 to TRBJ1-2; TRBD1 matches 7 bases. This CDR3 region has 16 residues. Germline V lookup: CDR1 MDHEN, CDR2 SYDVKM. The V segment lost 8 bases and the J segment 6 bases; nucleotides outside the gene matches: 18. The CDR3 sequence is CASRTETGAVTDGYTF. The CDR3 nucleotides are TGTGCCAGCCGAACCGAAACAGGGGCGGTTACTGATGGCTACACCTTC.